Listed here is a single T cell receptor beta chain. With a J-beta primer mix and a sample-barcoded 5' primer, a second PCR ran 7 to 11 cycles. TCRdb reprocessed the 5' RACE reads with MiXCR, giving one entry per CDR3 protein. The sample lists around 1,000,000 distinct CDR3 sequences, around 27% occurring once. These data are taken from a study of blood T cells in healthy people across ages. The sample was also linked to a second study, of T cells of mothers and their children.

The source of this sequence is a girl aged 2-15 years in good health. The sequencing input was blood.

The CDR3 DNA is TGTGCCAGCAGTTCCATCAACGAGGCTGTCTATGGCTACACCTTC. Translated, it gives CASSSINEAVYGYTF. The chain carries TRBV6-5 and TRBJ1-2, with no clear D. Germline assignment: CDR1 MNHEY and CDR2 SVGAGI. V was shortened by 4 bases and J by 4 bases, with 16 bases between the two germline ends. The CDR3 spans 15 residues.